The clone carrying this T cell receptor beta chain has ten or more counts. Preparation of the TCRbeta library used unique molecular identifiers. TCRdb independently ran MiXCR on the PCR reads; one entry per CDR3 protein. In the table there are approximately 420,000 distinct CDR3 sequences, about a tenth of which are singletons. This sample was included in a study of T-cell reconstitution after alpha-beta-depleted transplantation in children. Unmatched junction bases numbered 5, after V lost 3 bases and J lost 3 bases. Germline V gene lookup returns CDR1 SGHDN and CDR2 FVKESK. The CDR3 extends over 14 amino acids.

The chain couples TRBV14 to TRBJ2-7; TRBD2 matches 7 bases. This clonotype originated in a human donor who donated a stem cell graft to a child with acute myeloid leukemia. Specimen: PBMCs from the stem cell graft donor, collected from the stem cell graft. CDR3 in DNA: TGTGCCAGCAGCCAGGGGGGAGGGCTCTACGAGCAGTACTTC. The encoded protein is CASSQGGGLYEQYF.